These 29 T cell receptor beta chains were sequenced from one sample in a study of beta chain features in type 1 diabetes. General study findings and limits: All four CD4+ subsets from Type 1 diabetes patients carried moderately but significantly shorter TCRB CDR3s.

No antigens are known for them. All of the isolated RNA was reverse transcribed, so expressed TCRB transcripts were sequenced. The method was immunoSEQ multiplex PCR; TCRdb's version includes in-frame clones alone and lacks a portion of them. Of 160,000 or so clones in the sample, roughly 8% are singletons; the top ten hold over 0.5%. The specimen sequenced was central memory CD4+ T cells from blood. The receptors stem from a woman under 30 with type 1 diabetes.

This clone was counted a few times. This rearrangement joins TRBV30 to TRBJ1-4; 7 bases are a match to TRBD1. This CDR3 contains 17 residues. V gave up 0 bases and J gave up 4 bases; unmatched junction bases: 11. From germline, CDR1 is GTSNPN and CDR2 SVGIG (reference sequence). The CDR3 loop is CAWSVGRWGQSNEKLFF. CDR3 DNA: TGTGCCTGGAGTGTAGGTAGATGGGGACAGAGTAATGAAAAACTGTTTTTT. The variable domain in full, with the rest retrieved from reference TRBV30 and TRBJ1-4, is SQTIHQWPATLVQPVGSPLSLECTVEGTSNPNLYWYRQAAGRGLQLLFYSVGIGQISSEVPQNLSASRPQDRQFILSSKKLLLSDSGFYLCAWSVGRWGQSNEKLFFGSGTQLSVL.

This chain connects TRBV6-5 to TRBJ2-5; possible D gene TRBD2, 6 bases. Trimming cost V 0 bases and J 4 bases, with 12 bases left between them. The CDR3 loop spans 15 amino acids. Germline V gene lookup returns CDR1 MNHEY and CDR2 SVGAGI. CDR3 region: CASSYSLARGETQYF. CDR3 nucleotides: TGTGCCAGCAGTTACTCACTGGCGCGGGGAGAGACCCAGTACTTC.

The chain combines TRBV29-1 with TRBJ2-1, with 11 bases lining up with TRBD2. The CDR3 has 15 residues. In germline, CDR1 is SQVTM, CDR2 ANQGSEA. V lost 1 base to trimming and J lost 10 bases; unmatched junction nucleotides: 9. CDR3 sequence reads: CSVEVLAGGGEEQFF. Written as DNA, the CDR3 is TGCAGCGTTGAAGTTTTAGCGGGGGGGGGCGAGGAGCAGTTCTTC.

This clone occurred a few times. V usage is TRBV7-2 and J usage is TRBJ2-7, with 9 bases lining up with TRBD1. Germline loops: CDR1 SGHTA, CDR2 FQGNSA. The V gene end was trimmed by 5 bases and the J gene end by 4 bases; junction bases not matched to a gene: 6. The CDR3 totals 14 residues. The CDR3 reads CASSRGTGRYEQYF. Written as DNA, the CDR3 is TGTGCCAGCAGCCGCGGGACAGGGAGATACGAGCAGTACTTC.

The rearrangement links TRBV9 to TRBJ1-1; weak D call: TRBD1 (5 bases). Germline loops: CDR1 SGDLS, CDR2 YYNGEE. There are 13 residues in the CDR3. V lost 4 bases, J lost 7 bases, and 14 bases lay in between. Here the CDR3 DNA reads TGTGCCAGCAGCATCCTCAGGGAGGGTGAAGCTTTCTTT. The encoded protein is CASSILREGEAFF.

Note on this clone: Other nucleotide sequences in the sample specify the same CDR3. The chain links TRBV5-1 to TRBJ2-7; tentative D call: TRBD2 (5 bases). Germline V gives CDR1 SGHRS, CDR2 YFSETQ. Trimming took off 0 bases at V and 1 base at J, with 8 bases between the two ends. The length of the CDR3 is 14 residues. The CDR3 DNA reads as TGCGCCAGCAGCTTGGTGGGAGCTTCCTACGAGCAGTACTTC. This translates into CASSLVGASYEQYF.

This clone was detected only a few times. V and J are TRBV14 and TRBJ1-2; D ambiguous. This CDR3 region has 13 residues. CDR1 SGHDN and CDR2 FVKESK come from the germline V gene. Trimming stripped 1 base from V and 2 bases from J, with 5 bases between. CDR3 coding DNA: TGTGCCAGCAGCCAAGGACTAAACTATGGCTACACCTTC. Amino acid sequence: CASSQGLNYGYTF.

This clone turned up a few times. The chain links TRBV28 to TRBJ2-7, with TRBD1 identical over 10 bases. Per germline, CDR1 MDHEN and CDR2 SYDVKM. Trimming cost V 5 bases and J 5 bases; bases outside gene matches: 9. There are 15 residues in the CDR3. The CDR3 reads CASSTPGQGSDEQYF. CDR3 coding DNA: TGTGCCAGCAGTACCCCGGGACAGGGGAGCGACGAGCAGTACTTC.

This clone was counted at least ten times. The chain's CDR3 is CASSLVQGAGYTF. The CDR3 coding sequence is TGTGCCAGCAGCTTAGTACAGGGGGCTGGCTACACCTTC. This chain uses TRBV7-9 with TRBJ1-2, with 9 bases fitting TRBD1. Germline V lookup: CDR1 SEHNR, CDR2 FQNEAQ (reference sequence). V shed 1 base, J shed 7 bases, and the junction held 1 base outside the gene matches. This CDR3 region has 13 residues.

This clone showed up just a few times. The rearrangement links TRBV5-6 to TRBJ1-4; D uncertain. Looked up from germline, CDR1 is SGHDT and CDR2 is YYEEEE. The length of the CDR3 is 13 residues. Trimming removed 4 bases at V and 4 bases at J, with 8 bases between. CDR3 sequence reads: CASSPGVNEKLFF. The CDR3 bases are TGTGCCAGCAGCCCCGGAGTTAATGAAAAACTGTTTTTT.

The chain couples TRBV7-9 to TRBJ2-7; D not certain. Germline CDR1 reads SEHNR; CDR2 reads FQNEAQ (reference sequence). V dropped 2 bases and J dropped 2 bases, with 16 bases sitting between them. This CDR3 has 16 residues. In DNA form, the CDR3 reads TGTGCCAGCAGCTTATCCGGGTCGGTGCCGGCCTACGAGCAGTACTTC. Amino acid sequence: CASSLSGSVPAYEQYF.

This chain uses TRBV5-1 with TRBJ1-2, with D maybe TRBD1 (6 bases). Germline CDR1 is SGHRS and CDR2 is YFSETQ. The CDR3 covers 15 residues. With 6 bases removed from V and 4 bases from J, the gap between germline ends came to 19 bases. The DNA of the CDR3 is TGCGCCAGCATGGCCGGGACACCAAACTTCTATGGCTACACCTTC. Its translation: CASMAGTPNFYGYTF.

This chain links TRBV29-1 with TRBJ2-1; 7 bases fit TRBD1. Germline V lookup: CDR1 SQVTM, CDR2 ANQGSEA. Trimming took 3 bases from V and 5 from J; bases not matched to a gene: 10. This CDR3 comprises 15 residues. The CDR3 sequence is CSVDRDSLSNNEQFF. The CDR3 nucleotides read TGCAGCGTTGACCGGGACAGCCTGTCCAACAATGAGCAGTTCTTC.

The V call is TRBV19, the J call TRBJ1-1, with 8 bases matching TRBD1. The V and J ends lost 8 bases and 6 bases, in that order; junction bases with no gene match: 11. The CDR3 sequence is 14 residues long. Germline V CDR1 and CDR2: LNHDA, SQIVND (reference sequence). The CDR3 loop is CASGTGDWYSEAFF. For the CDR3, the DNA is TGTGCCAGTGGGACAGGAGATTGGTACTCTGAAGCTTTCTTT. Full variable domain (missing parts from reference TRBV19 and TRBJ1-1): DGGITQSPKYLFRKEGQNVTLSCEQNLNHDAMYWYRQDPGQGLRLIYYSQIVNDFQKGDIAEGYSVSREKKESFPLTVTSAQKNPTAFYLCASGTGDWYSEAFFGQGTRLTVV.

Only a few counts were recorded for this clone. The genes are TRBV4-3 and TRBJ2-4; 9 bases agree with TRBD2. CDR3 length: 16 amino acids. V gave up 3 bases and J gave up 1 base; unmatched junction bases: 4. Germline-derived CDR1 and CDR2 are LGHNA and YSLEER. CDR3 region: CASSQGSGSAKNIQYF. The CDR3 bases are TGCGCCAGCAGCCAGGGTAGCGGGAGCGCCAAAAACATTCAGTACTTC.

This clone was observed a handful of times. The V call is TRBV4-2, the J call TRBJ2-1, with 8 bases that match TRBD2. V was clipped by 0 bases and J by 3 bases; unmatched bases: 10. The CDR3 loop spans 18 amino acids. Germline CDR1 reads LGHNA; CDR2 reads YNFKEQ. The CDR3 DNA follows: TGTGCCAGCAGCCAAGAGGGTTCACGGGAGGGCCGCTACAATGAGCAGTTCTTC. It codes for CASSQEGSREGRYNEQFF.

This clone turned up a few times. CDR3 nucleotide sequence: TGCGCCAGCGGAGTGACTAGCGGGAACTACGAGCAGTACTTC. It translates to CASGVTSGNYEQYF. The rearrangement uses TRBV5-1 and TRBJ2-7, with 11 positions matching TRBD2. CDR3 size: 14 residues. Germline trimming cut 7 bases from V and 3 bases from J; bases unmatched to any gene: 6. Germline V gene sequence: CDR1 SGHRS, CDR2 YFSETQ.

This clone was found a few times. V gene TRBV4-1 combines with J gene TRBJ1-6; D is perhaps TRBD1 (5 bases). The CDR3 totals 17 residues. Trimming took 4 bases from V and 0 from J, leaving 13 bases between them. From germline, CDR1 is MGHRA and CDR2 YSYEKL. The CDR3 loop reads CASSREQESSYNSPLHF. The CDR3 bases are TGCGCCAGCAGCCGAGAACAGGAAAGCTCCTATAATTCACCCCTCCACTTT.

This clone has just a few counts. The rearrangement links TRBV5-1 to TRBJ2-3, with a possible D match to TRBD1 (5 bases). Between the trimmed V and J ends, which lost 0 bases and 1 base, there was a span of 12 bases. Germline assignment: CDR1 SGHRS and CDR2 YFSETQ. The CDR3 runs to 16 residues. CDR3 nucleotides: TGCGCCAGCAGCTTGGAGGGGCGTTGGGGCACAGATACGCAGTATTTT. It encodes CASSLEGRWGTDTQYF.

This clone showed up just a few times. This chain uses TRBV27 with TRBJ2-1, with 9 bases that match TRBD1. The V gene's germline CDR1 is MNHEY and CDR2 SMNVEV (reference sequence). V lost 6 bases, J lost 1 base, and 4 bases stayed unmatched. The CDR3 consists of 15 residues. In DNA form, the CDR3 reads TGTGCCAGCAGATCCGGACAGGGGTCCTACAATGAGCAGTTCTTC. Protein product: CASRSGQGSYNEQFF.

J is TRBJ2-3 and V is TRBV5-1; 8 nucleotides agree with TRBD2. Germline-derived CDR1 and CDR2 are SGHRS and YFSETQ. The CDR3 has 16 amino acids. V lost 0 bases, J lost 5 bases, and 8 bases stayed unmatched. The chain's CDR3 is CASSLDAGGRIDTQYF. The CDR3 DNA follows: TGCGCCAGCAGCTTGGACGCGGGAGGTAGGATAGATACGCAGTATTTT.

The chain employs TRBV18 and TRBJ2-1; D perhaps matches TRBD2 (7 bases). The V gene's germline CDR1 is KGHSH and CDR2 LQKENI. With 0 bases removed from V and 7 bases from J, the gap between germline ends came to 13 bases. The CDR3 runs to 15 residues. DNA for the CDR3: TGTGCCAGCTCACCACCGGGGGGGCCTCAGAATGAGCAGTTCTTC. Its protein product is CASSPPGGPQNEQFF.

The chain has TRBV2 and TRBJ2-7; the D is unclear. This CDR3 contains 13 residues. The germline gives CDR1 SNHLY, CDR2 FYNNEI. The ends were cut back, 6 bases at V and 3 bases at J, with 12 bases in the middle. The CDR3 is CASSSGLRYEQYF. CDR3 DNA: TGTGCCAGCAGCTCCGGTTTGCGCTACGAGCAGTACTTC.

This clone appeared a few times. The CDR3 nucleotides read TGTGCCAGCAGCCCACAGGAAATCTATGGCTACACCTTC. Amino acid sequence: CASSPQEIYGYTF. This chain uses TRBV28 with TRBJ1-2; a possible D gene is TRBD1 (5 bases). Germline V gene data show CDR1 as MDHEN and CDR2 as SYDVKM. The CDR3 contains 13 residues. Trimming removed 6 bases at V and 4 bases at J, with 12 bases between.

The CDR3 DNA is TGCGCCAGCAGCCACACTTTAGCGGGACAGCTCAATGAGCAGTTCTTC. This codes for CASSHTLAGQLNEQFF. The V call is TRBV4-3, the J call TRBJ2-1; TRBD2 might be the D (8 bases). CDR3 length equals 16 residues. Germline-derived CDR1 and CDR2 are LGHNA and YSLEER. V was shortened by 3 bases and J by 6 bases, with 18 bases between the two germline ends.

This clone was found a few times. The chain is built from TRBV7-9 and TRBJ2-2; D is uncertain. Trimming shortened V by 1 base and J by 4 bases, and 7 bases separated the two germline ends. The length of the CDR3 is 14 residues. Looked up from germline, CDR1 is SEHNR and CDR2 is FQNEAQ (reference sequence). The CDR3: CASSLVGGTGELFF. DNA for the CDR3: TGTGCCAGCAGCTTAGTCGGCGGCACCGGGGAGCTGTTTTTT.

A few counts support this clone. The chain recombines TRBV7-2 with TRBJ2-4; a weak D match, TRBD1 (5 bases). Germline V CDR1 and CDR2: SGHTA, FQGNSA. V was trimmed by 2 bases and J by 3 bases, leaving 11 bases between them. This CDR3 region has 15 residues. Here the CDR3 reads CASSLQGRGKNIQYF. In nucleotides, the CDR3 is TGTGCCAGCAGCTTACAGGGTAGGGGCAAAAACATTCAGTACTTC.

This rearrangement joins TRBV27 to TRBJ1-2, with TRBD1 matching 7 bases. CDR1 and CDR2 (germline): MNHEY, SMNVEV (reference sequence). The V gene end was trimmed by 5 bases and the J gene end by 3 bases; junction bases not matched to a gene: 6. There are 14 residues in the CDR3. The CDR3 loop reads CASSESGTDYGYTF. The CDR3 coding sequence is TGTGCCAGCAGTGAATCCGGGACAGACTATGGCTACACCTTC.

The rearrangement links TRBV19 to TRBJ2-7, with 9 positions matching TRBD2. The V gene's germline CDR1 is LNHDA and CDR2 SQIVND (reference sequence). This CDR3 contains 14 residues. The junction had 6 bases not matched to a gene; V was cut back by 3 bases and J by 6 bases. The CDR3 DNA is TGTGCCAGTAGTATCGGGACTAGCTCGCGCGAGCAGTACTTC. It translates to CASSIGTSSREQYF.